The sequence of this T cell receptor (beta chain) was determined in a study of blood T cell repertoires in COVID-19. For the study at large: Material from acute and convalescent COVID-19 was sourced from the United States, Italy and Spain. PBMCs, B-cell-depleted T cells, or T cells were the source of the cDNA or gDNA that made up the material.

The CDR3 consists of 15 residues. V shed 4 bases and J shed 2 bases, with 16 bases lying between them. The germline CDR1 and CDR2 sequences are SGHNT and YYREEE (reference sequence). The authors' processing: Amplifying reference gene primers gave estimates of nucleated cell counts. Assay used: immunoSEQ multiplex PCR; TCRdb lists only in-frame clones, some missing. For V, J and clone size, that table is used; D and trimming come from the DNA. The sample lists approximately 210,000 clones, roughly nine tenths occurring once. The sequence was obtained from a man aged 35-49 years with acute or convalescent COVID-19. This rearrangement joins TRBV5-4 to TRBJ2-7; D may be TRBD1 (8 bases). Sequencing was performed on peripheral blood. CDR3 DNA sequence: TGTGCCAGCAGCCCGGGGGGACAGGTCACCTACGAGCAGTACTTC. Its protein is CASSPGGQVTYEQYF.